The 2 T cell receptor beta chains below were found in one sample sequenced in a study of T cell responses to AZD1222 COVID-19 vaccine. The repertoire was sequenced with immunoSEQ multiplex PCR; TCRdb's copy has only in-frame clones and lacks some. The profile covers around 100,000 clones, with about 92% appearing a single time and about 1.2% taken by the ten largest. This specimen consisted of peripheral blood, obtained on day 0 of AZD1222 vaccination. These receptors were collected from an adult in good health.

This clone was seen once. The sample has other DNA sequences that encode this CDR3 too. The chain has TRBV11-3 and TRBJ2-7; D is unclear. The V gene's germline CDR1 is SGHNT and CDR2 YENEEA. This CDR3 is built from 13 residues. The ends were cut back, 0 bases at V and 1 base at J, with 4 bases in the middle. The CDR3, as DNA: TGTGCCAGCAGCTTAGACAGTTCCTACGAGCAGTACTTC. It specifies CASSLDSSYEQYF. Looking up the rest from reference TRBV11-3 and TRBJ2-7 gives the full variable domain: EAGVVQSPRYKIIEKKQPVAFWCNPISGHNTLYWYLQNLGQGPELLIRYENEEAVDDSQLPKDRFSAERLKGVDSTLKIQPAELGDSAVYLCASSLDSSYEQYFGPGTRLTVT.

The chain combines TRBV6-5 with TRBJ1-1; 7 bases fit TRBD1. The CDR3 is made up of 14 amino acids. Germline trimming cut 5 bases from V and 0 bases from J; bases unmatched to any gene: 3. Germline values: CDR1 MNHEY, CDR2 SVGAGI. The DNA for the CDR3 is TGTGCCAGCAGTAGGGGACAGTTGAACACTGAAGCTTTCTTT. Protein product: CASSRGQLNTEAFF.